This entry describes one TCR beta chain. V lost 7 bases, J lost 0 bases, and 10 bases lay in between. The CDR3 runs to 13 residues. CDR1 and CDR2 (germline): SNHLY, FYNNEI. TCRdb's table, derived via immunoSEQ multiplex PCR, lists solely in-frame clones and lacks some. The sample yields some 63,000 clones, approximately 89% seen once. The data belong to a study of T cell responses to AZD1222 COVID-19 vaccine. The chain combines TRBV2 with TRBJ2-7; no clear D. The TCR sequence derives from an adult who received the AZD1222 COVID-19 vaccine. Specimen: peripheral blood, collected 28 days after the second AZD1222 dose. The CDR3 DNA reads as TGTGCCAGCAACTCGCGGCGCTCCTACGAGCAGTACTTC. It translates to CASNSRRSYEQYF.